What follows are 21 T cell receptor beta chains derived from one specimen sequenced in a study of beta chain features in type 1 diabetes (dated by TCRdb to the late 2010s). The method was the immunoSEQ multiplex PCR assay. All of the isolated RNA was reverse transcribed with the High Capacity cDNA Reverse Transcription Kit, so expressed TCRB transcripts were sequenced. TCRdb's version of the immuneACCESS table is confined to in-frame rearrangements and falls short of the full clone set. An unresolved V gene accounts for under half of the shortfall where checked; the remainder is of unknown origin. The sample includes around 150,000 clones, with less than 9.5% observed a single time. The top ten hold less than 0.85% of the sample. The specimen was central memory CD4+ T cells from blood. The receptors come from a man aged 18 to 30 in good health.

J is TRBJ2-1 and V is TRBV19; 15 bases align to TRBD2. Germline lookup yields CDR1 LNHDA and CDR2 SQIVND (reference sequence). After removal of 9 bases from V and 4 bases from J, the junction contained 7 bases not matched to a gene. This CDR3 spans 16 amino acids. The DNA for the CDR3 is TGTGCCAGCGGACTAGCGGGAGGGTCGGCGTACAATGAGCAGTTCTTC. This translates into CASGLAGGSAYNEQFF.

As regards this clone: One end of the junction is discordant with germline, which a read error may explain. This chain joins TRBV29-1 and TRBJ1-5, with 12 bases lining up with TRBD1. CDR1 SQVTM and CDR2 ANQGSEA come from the germline V gene. This CDR3 is built from 16 residues. The CDR3 DNA reads TGCAGCATTGAAACCGGGACAGGGGGCGGCTATCAGCCCCAGCATTTT. It codes for CSIETGTGGGYQPQHF.

The chain combines TRBV11-3 with TRBJ2-1, with D possibly TRBD2 on 6 matching bases. V gave up 2 bases and J gave up 5 bases, with 13 bases separating them. This CDR3 region has 15 residues. Germline assignment: CDR1 SGHNT and CDR2 YENEEA. The CDR3 nucleotides read TGTGCCAGCAGCTTATTCTCGGGGGTCAACAATGAGCAGTTCTTC. This codes for CASSLFSGVNNEQFF.

This clone has a handful of counts. This chain connects TRBV15 to TRBJ2-7; tentatively, D is TRBD1 (5 bases). V lost 1 base to trimming and J lost 3 bases, with 7 bases between them. Germline V gene sequence: CDR1 LNHNV, CDR2 YYDKDF (reference sequence). The CDR3 totals 13 residues. DNA for the CDR3: TGTGCCACCAGCAGAGCAGACAGCTACGAGCAGTACTTC. Translation: CATSRADSYEQYF.

The V gene is TRBV13, the J gene TRBJ2-7; D possibly corresponds to TRBD2 (5 bases). CDR1 and CDR2 from the germline V gene are PRHDT and FYEKMQ (reference sequence). V was trimmed by 5 bases and J by 0 bases, leaving 14 bases between them. This CDR3 has 15 amino acids. The CDR3 loop reads CASSGRTGSSYEQYF. The CDR3 bases are TGTGCCAGCAGCGGACGGACGGGAAGCTCCTACGAGCAGTACTTC.

At least ten counts were recorded for this clone. The chain employs TRBV29-1 and TRBJ1-1; D not resolved. CDR1 is SQVTM, CDR2 ANQGSEA, per germline. Trimming removed 4 bases from V and 5 bases from J, with 11 bases in between. The length of the CDR3 is 12 residues. In nucleotides, the CDR3 is TGCAGCGTTGTGGAGGGTCTGACTGAAGCTTTCTTT. Its translation: CSVVEGLTEAFF.

The table lists this clone with a few counts. V usage is TRBV9 and J usage is TRBJ2-7; 11 bases align to TRBD2. This CDR3 spans 19 amino acids. Trimming took 4 bases from V and 5 from J; bases not matched to a gene: 20. The V gene's germline CDR1 is SGDLS and CDR2 YYNGEE. Written as DNA, the CDR3 is TGTGCCAGCAGCAACCCGAGGACACTAGCGGGAGCGCCCAGGGACGAGCAGTACTTC. Translated, it gives CASSNPRTLAGAPRDEQYF.

The chain uses TRBV9 and TRBJ2-5; 7 bases are shared with TRBD1. Unmatched junction bases numbered 9, after V lost 6 bases and J lost 1 base. The CDR3 length is 15 residues. Germline V gives CDR1 SGDLS, CDR2 YYNGEE. Written as DNA, the CDR3 is TGTGCCAGCACCCCGTTTGGGGACAGCCAAGAGACCCAGTACTTC. Residues: CASTPFGDSQETQYF. Variable domain in full (rest from reference TRBV9 and TRBJ2-5): DSGVTQTPKHLITATGQRVTLRCSPRSGDLSVYWYQQSLDQGLQFLIQYYNGEERAKGNILERFSAQQFPDLHSELNLSSLELGDSALYFCASTPFGDSQETQYFGPGTRLLVL.

The sample holds a few counts of this clone. This chain links TRBV7-2 with TRBJ2-5; D is possibly TRBD1 (5 bases). Trimming cost V 4 bases and J 2 bases, with 14 bases left between them. CDR1 and CDR2 from the germline V gene are SGHTA and FQGNSA. CDR3 length equals 15 residues. CDR3 sequence reads: CASSSPDRMQETQYF. The CDR3 DNA reads as TGTGCCAGCAGCTCCCCCGACAGAATGCAAGAGACCCAGTACTTC.

The V gene is TRBV28, the J gene TRBJ2-1; 8 nucleotides agree with TRBD1. Trimming took 0 bases from V and 4 from J; bases not matched to a gene: 2. This CDR3 comprises 15 residues. From germline, CDR1 is MDHEN and CDR2 SYDVKM. The CDR3 reads CASSLWTGAYNEQFF. The CDR3, as DNA: TGTGCCAGCAGTTTATGGACAGGGGCATACAATGAGCAGTTCTTC.

This clone has more than one count but fewer than ten. V usage is TRBV25-1 and J usage is TRBJ1-1; tentative D call: TRBD1 (5 bases). V lost 3 bases and J 5 bases, leaving 16 bases between the germline ends. Germline V gene lookup returns CDR1 MGHDK and CDR2 SYGVNS. This CDR3 is 15 amino acids long. Here the CDR3 reads CASSEDQGGSTEAFF. The DNA for the CDR3 is TGTGCCAGCAGTGAGGATCAGGGAGGGTCAACTGAAGCTTTCTTT.

This clone showed up just a few times. The CDR3 DNA reads as TGTGCCAGCAGCTTAGGGAACAGGGCCTATGGCTACACCTTC. Translating it yields CASSLGNRAYGYTF. The rearrangement links TRBV7-2 to TRBJ1-2, with a tentative D call TRBD1 (6 bases). The ends were cut back, 1 base at V and 4 bases at J, with 10 bases in the middle. This CDR3 is 14 amino acids long. CDR1 is SGHTA and CDR2 is FQGNSA in the germline V gene.

This clone was counted only a few times. This chain joins TRBV9 and TRBJ1-1; D possibly corresponds to TRBD1 (5 bases). Germline lookup yields CDR1 SGDLS and CDR2 YYNGEE. The V gene lost 4 bases and the J gene lost 1 base, with 11 bases spanning the gap. The length of the CDR3 is 14 residues. The CDR3 DNA sequence: TGTGCCAGCAGCTCCACCGGGGGGAACACTGAAGCTTTCTTT. This encodes CASSSTGGNTEAFF.

The chain recombines TRBV7-9 with TRBJ2-5, with D possibly TRBD1 on 6 matching bases. CDR1 is SEHNR and CDR2 is FQNEAQ in the germline V gene (reference sequence). V dropped 1 base and J dropped 1 base, with 10 bases sitting between them. The CDR3 is 15 residues long. DNA of the CDR3: TGTGCCAGCAGCTTAGGGGACACGGCCCAAGAGACCCAGTACTTC. Encoded protein: CASSLGDTAQETQYF.

This chain connects TRBV7-8 to TRBJ2-5; no firm D call. The CDR3 has 13 residues. Germline loops: CDR1 SGHVS, CDR2 FQNEAQ. The V end was cut by 5 bases, the J end by 5 bases, with 12 bases between. DNA of the CDR3: TGTGCCAGCAGCCGACTTGCTGAGGAGACCCAGTACTTC. Its protein is CASSRLAEETQYF.

The chain joins TRBV19 to TRBJ1-5, with D perhaps TRBD1 (6 bases). The CDR3 runs 16 residues. Germline assignment: CDR1 LNHDA and CDR2 SQIVND (reference sequence). V was cut by 5 bases and J by 2 bases, with 16 bases left in between. The CDR3 reads CASSEQQGLRNQPQHF. The CDR3 region has the DNA TGTGCCAGTAGTGAGCAACAGGGTCTTCGCAATCAGCCCCAGCATTTT.

The sample holds many counts of this clone. The CDR3 here is CASSRTYIGTSGGSTDTQYF. The DNA of the CDR3 is TGCGCCAGCAGCCGCACATATATCGGGACTAGCGGGGGTAGCACAGATACGCAGTATTTT. The genes are TRBV23-1 and TRBJ2-3, with 14 bases identical to TRBD2. TRBV23-1 is reported as an ORF; its role is uncertain. J gave up 0 bases and V 6 bases, and 14 bases lay outside the gene matches. The length of the CDR3 is 20 residues.

Only a few counts were recorded for this clone. The V and J genes are TRBV11-2 and TRBJ1-2, with D perhaps matching TRBD1 (6 bases). Germline V lookup: CDR1 SGHAT, CDR2 FQNNGV. There are 14 residues in the CDR3. Trimming took 2 bases from V and 2 from J, leaving 9 bases between them. CDR3 coding DNA: TGTGCCAGCAGCTTAATAGACAGGAACTATGGCTACACCTTC. It encodes CASSLIDRNYGYTF.

This clone was counted only a few times. The chain is built from TRBV18 and TRBJ2-1; D uncertain. Germline-derived CDR1 and CDR2 are KGHSH and LQKENI. There are 12 residues in the CDR3. Trimming cost V 2 bases and J 8 bases, with 7 bases left between them. CDR3 sequence reads: CASSPATDEQFF. The CDR3, as DNA: TGTGCCAGCTCACCAGCTACGGATGAGCAGTTCTTC.

This clone appeared a few times. CDR3 nucleotides: TGCGCCAGCAGCCAAGCCACTAGCGGTTCCTACAATGAGCAGTTCTTC. The encoded protein is CASSQATSGSYNEQFF. The chain recombines TRBV5-1 with TRBJ2-1; 8 bases fit TRBD2. CDR3 length: 16 residues. J was trimmed by 1 base and V by 4 bases; bases with no gene match: 7. Looked up from germline, CDR1 is SGHRS and CDR2 is YFSETQ.

This clone was counted at least ten times. The chain joins TRBV28 to TRBJ1-4, with TRBD1 as a possible D gene (6 bases). The V end lost 10 bases, the J end lost 7 bases, and 13 bases lay between the germline ends. Germline V gene data show CDR1 as MDHEN and CDR2 as SYDVKM. The CDR3 runs 12 residues. The DNA of the CDR3 is TGTGCCATTACAGGGTTGGGTGAAAAACTGTTTTTT. Translation: CAITGLGEKLFF. Full variable domain (outside the CDR3, taken from reference TRBV28 and TRBJ1-4): DVKVTQSSRYLVKRTGEKVFLECVQDMDHENMFWYRQDPGLGLRLIYFSYDVKMKEKGDIPEGYSVSREKKERFSLILESASTNQTSMYLCAITGLGEKLFFGSGTQLSVL.